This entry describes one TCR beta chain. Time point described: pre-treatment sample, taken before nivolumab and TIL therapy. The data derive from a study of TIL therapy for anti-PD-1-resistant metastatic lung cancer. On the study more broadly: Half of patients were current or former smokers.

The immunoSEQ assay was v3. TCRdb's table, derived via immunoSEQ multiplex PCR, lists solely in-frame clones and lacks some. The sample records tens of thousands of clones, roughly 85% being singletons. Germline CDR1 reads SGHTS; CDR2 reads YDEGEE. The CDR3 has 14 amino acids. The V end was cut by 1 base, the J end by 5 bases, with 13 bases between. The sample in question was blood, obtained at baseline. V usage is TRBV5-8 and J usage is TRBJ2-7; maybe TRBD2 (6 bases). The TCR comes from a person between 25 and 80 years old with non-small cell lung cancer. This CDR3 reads CASSLFGGMNEQYF. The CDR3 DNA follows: TGTGCCAGCAGCTTGTTCGGGGGTATGAACGAGCAGTACTTC.